The 24 T cell receptor beta chains below all came from one sample that was sequenced in a study of T cells in Graves' hyperthyroidism and ophthalmopathy. Amplification of TCR beta CDR3 regions used RNA as the template. The HTBI primer set served for first-round RT-PCR of the TCR CDR3. TCRdb re-derived calls from the multiplex PCR reads in MiXCR, one entry per CDR3 protein. Counted here are 300,000 to 350,000 distinct CDR3 sequences, 14% occurring once; the ten biggest clones make up just under 25%. Sequencing was carried out using blood. Receptors were obtained from a woman aged 25 to 39 with Graves' hyperthyroidism.

A few counts support this clonotype. The CDR3 loop reads CASSVGPLTANEKLFF. The CDR3 coding sequence is TGTGCCAGCAGCGTAGGTCCCTTAACAGCTAATGAAAAACTGTTTTTT. V gene TRBV9 combines with J gene TRBJ1-4; D is unclear. Trimming removed 0 bases at V and 3 bases at J, with 12 bases between. CDR3 length equals 16 residues. Germline CDR1 and CDR2: SGDLS and YYNGEE. Full variable domain (missing parts from reference TRBV9 and TRBJ1-4): DSGVTQTPKHLITATGQRVTLRCSPRSGDLSVYWYQQSLDQGLQFLIQYYNGEERAKGNILERFSAQQFPDLHSELNLSSLELGDSALYFCASSVGPLTANEKLFFGSGTQLSVL.

This clonotype came up many times. The V and J genes are TRBV20-1 and TRBJ1-5; 10 positions match TRBD1. Germline CDR1 DFQATT, CDR2 SNEGSKA (reference sequence). There are 16 residues in the CDR3. V was clipped by 5 bases and J by 6 bases; unmatched bases: 13. CDR3 sequence reads: CSAVFGTGDLGQPQHF. Written as DNA, the CDR3 is TGCAGTGCTGTCTTTGGGACAGGGGATTTGGGTCAGCCCCAGCATTTT.

This clonotype has more than one count but fewer than ten. The chain employs TRBV7-2 and TRBJ2-3; D is undetermined. There are 13 residues in the CDR3. Trimming removed 4 bases at V and 4 bases at J, with 9 bases between. CDR1 SGHTA and CDR2 FQGNSA come from the germline V gene. This CDR3 reads CASSSQTPDTQYF. The CDR3, as DNA: TGTGCCAGCAGCTCTCAGACGCCAGATACGCAGTATTTT. The full variable domain, rest sourced from reference TRBV7-2 and TRBJ2-3, is GAGVSQSPSNKVTEKGKDVELRCDPISGHTALYWYRQSLGQGLEFLIYFQGNSAPDKSGLPSDRFSAERTGGSVSTLTIQRTQQEDSAVYLCASSSQTPDTQYFGPGTRLTVL.

This clonotype was seen more than once but under ten times. This chain connects TRBV30 to TRBJ1-2; D gene unclear. Germline V CDR1 and CDR2: GTSNPN, SVGIG (reference sequence). V was trimmed by 5 bases and J by 7 bases, leaving 11 bases between them. This CDR3 spans 11 amino acids. CDR3 sequence: CAWEPRAGYTF. The DNA for the CDR3 is TGTGCCTGGGAACCCCGGGCTGGCTACACCTTC.

This clonotype was counted many times. The V and J genes are TRBV11-2 and TRBJ2-4, with D unclear. Trimming took 0 bases from V and 1 from J, leaving 7 bases between them. The CDR3 is made up of 15 amino acids. The germline gives CDR1 SGHAT, CDR2 FQNNGV. CDR3 in amino acids: CASSLDGAAKNIQYF. DNA of the CDR3: TGTGCCAGCAGCTTAGATGGAGCCGCCAAAAACATTCAGTACTTC.

The rearrangement joins TRBV7-2 to TRBJ1-5; 9 nucleotides line up with TRBD1. CDR3 length equals 17 residues. The V and J ends lost 5 bases and 3 bases, in that order; junction bases with no gene match: 11. Germline-derived CDR1 and CDR2 are SGHTA and FQGNSA. The CDR3 is CASSGSSGTGFNQPQHF. CDR3 bases: TGTGCCAGCAGCGGTAGTTCCGGGACAGGGTTCAATCAGCCCCAGCATTTT. Supplemented by reference TRBV7-2 and TRBJ1-5, the full variable domain reads GAGVSQSPSNKVTEKGKDVELRCDPISGHTALYWYRQSLGQGLEFLIYFQGNSAPDKSGLPSDRFSAERTGGSVSTLTIQRTQQEDSAVYLCASSGSSGTGFNQPQHFGDGTRLSIL.

The sample holds many counts of this clonotype. This sequence joins TRBV29-1 and TRBJ1-1; D may be TRBD1 (5 bases). The CDR3 contains 14 residues. Germline loops: CDR1 SQVTM, CDR2 ANQGSEA. V was pared by 4 bases and J by 0 bases, with 12 bases between. The CDR3: CSVVSRGLNTEAFF. In nucleotides, the CDR3 is TGCAGCGTTGTCAGTAGGGGCTTGAACACTGAAGCTTTCTTT.

This clonotype was observed a few times. CDR3 in DNA: TGTGCCACTACAGGGGGCCCCAGGGGCACTGAAGCTTTCTTT. Translation: CATTGGPRGTEAFF. The chain combines TRBV10-3 with TRBJ1-1, with 9 bases lining up with TRBD1. With 10 bases clipped from V and 4 bases from J, the junction kept 10 bases outside the gene matches. There are 14 residues in the CDR3. CDR1 ENHRY and CDR2 SYGVKD come from the germline V gene.

The chain recombines TRBV4-1 with TRBJ2-5, with 7 nucleotides matching TRBD1. The CDR3 is 16 amino acids. The germline V gene encodes CDR1 MGHRA and CDR2 YSYEKL. The J segment lost 2 bases and the V segment lost 1 base, leaving 7 bases of the junction unmatched. The CDR3 region is CASSQAQGKGQETQYF. CDR3 DNA sequence: TGCGCCAGCAGCCAAGCACAGGGGAAGGGGCAAGAGACCCAGTACTTC.

V usage is TRBV5-4 and J usage is TRBJ2-2; no firm D call. The V and J ends lost 5 bases and 0 bases respectively, with 11 bases between them. CDR1 is SGHNT, CDR2 YYREEE, per germline (reference sequence). This CDR3 has 15 residues. The CDR3 DNA is TGTGCCAGCAGTAGGTTTCACGCGAACACCGGGGAGCTGTTTTTT. As protein: CASSRFHANTGELFF.

This clonotype was recorded many times. This chain joins TRBV28 and TRBJ2-2, with a possible D match to TRBD2 (5 bases). Germline values: CDR1 MDHEN, CDR2 SYDVKM. The CDR3 totals 16 residues. V dropped 1 base and J dropped 0 bases, with 9 bases sitting between them. CDR3 protein: CASSLYAGPNTGELFF. The CDR3 nucleotides read TGTGCCAGCAGTTTATATGCGGGCCCGAACACCGGGGAGCTGTTTTTT.

This clonotype has more than one count but fewer than ten. The chain combines TRBV6-1 with TRBJ2-2; no clear D. Trimming removed 6 bases from V and 1 base from J, with 12 bases in between. Germline V gene lookup returns CDR1 MNHNS and CDR2 SASEGT. CDR3 length: 15 amino acids. CDR3 amino acids: CASRTRLLNTGELFF. DNA of the CDR3: TGTGCCAGCAGAACAAGGCTACTGAACACCGGGGAGCTGTTTTTT.

The sample holds many counts of this clonotype. This sequence joins TRBV2 and TRBJ1-4; D is ambiguous. The CDR3 covers 15 residues. The V gene's germline CDR1 is SNHLY and CDR2 FYNNEI. Between the trimmed V and J ends, which lost 7 bases and 8 bases, there was a span of 20 bases. CDR3 nucleotide sequence: TGTGCCAGCACGCTCCCTTATGGGGTCGGCGAAAAACTGTTTTTT. Translated, it gives CASTLPYGVGEKLFF.

This clonotype was seen a handful of times. The chain links TRBV6-1 to TRBJ2-3; 7 bases match TRBD2. CDR3 size: 16 residues. Germline assignment: CDR1 MNHNS and CDR2 SASEGT. V dropped 5 bases and J dropped 6; count of bases not matched to a gene: 14. CDR3 DNA: TGTGCCAGCAGTCCCTCGCCGGGACTAATAAAGGATACGCAGTATTTT. Translation: CASSPSPGLIKDTQYF.

The chain employs TRBV5-1 and TRBJ1-6, with a possible D match to TRBD1 (6 bases). Germline lookup yields CDR1 SGHRS and CDR2 YFSETQ. The germline V and J ends were trimmed by 4 bases and 9 bases, with 17 bases remaining between them. The CDR3 is made up of 15 amino acids. CDR3 region: CASSRDTPGISPLHF. CDR3 coding DNA: TGCGCCAGCAGCCGGGACACACCAGGGATTTCACCCCTCCACTTT.

The V call is TRBV7-8, the J call TRBJ1-5; D is unclear. V lost 0 bases, J lost 7 bases, and 7 bases lay in between. There are 13 residues in the CDR3. Germline CDR1 is SGHVS and CDR2 is FQNEAQ. The CDR3 reads CASSLAAGQPQHF. CDR3 DNA sequence: TGTGCCAGCAGCTTAGCCGCGGGACAGCCCCAGCATTTT. Full variable domain (rest looked up from reference TRBV7-8 and TRBJ1-5): GAGVSQSPRYKVAKRGQDVALRCDPISGHVSLFWYQQALGQGPEFLTYFQNEAQLDKSGLPSDRFFAERPEGSVSTLKIQRTQQEDSAVYLCASSLAAGQPQHFGDGTRLSIL.

This clonotype was recorded many times. The J gene is TRBJ2-1, the V gene TRBV10-3; 12 bases line up with TRBD2. Trimming cost V 6 bases and J 9 bases; bases outside gene matches: 0. The CDR3 is 12 amino acids. The germline V gene encodes CDR1 ENHRY and CDR2 SYGVKD. CDR3 in amino acids: CAIRTSGGEQFF. The CDR3 DNA reads TGTGCCATCAGGACTAGCGGGGGTGAGCAGTTCTTC.

The V gene is TRBV4-2, the J gene TRBJ2-7; no reliable D call. The CDR3 loop spans 18 amino acids. Per the germline V gene, CDR1 is LGHNA and CDR2 is YNFKEQ. V gave up 0 bases and J gave up 6 bases, with 24 bases separating them. The CDR3 protein is CASSQEDPSLAMPLEQYF. The CDR3 DNA reads as TGTGCCAGCAGCCAAGAGGATCCCAGTTTAGCAATGCCGCTCGAGCAGTACTTC.

The chain has TRBV12-3 or TRBV12-4 and TRBJ2-1; 7 bases are shared with TRBD2. The CDR3 loop spans 14 amino acids. Unmatched junction bases numbered 7, after V lost 7 bases and J lost 4 bases. CDR3 residues: CASIRAGKYNEQFF. The CDR3 DNA follows: TGTGCCAGCATCCGAGCGGGAAAGTACAATGAGCAGTTCTTC.

There are many counts of this clonotype. The V and J genes are TRBV20-1 and TRBJ2-7; D assignment may be TRBD1 or TRBD2 (5 bases each). V lost 0 bases to trimming and J lost 3 bases, with 15 bases between them. This CDR3 is built from 15 residues. The germline V gene has CDR1 DFQATT and CDR2 SNEGSKA (reference sequence). CDR3: CSARDEMGPVYEQYF. The CDR3 DNA sequence: TGCAGTGCTAGAGACGAAATGGGACCCGTCTACGAGCAGTACTTC.

Ten or more counts support this clonotype. The rearrangement uses TRBV7-2 and TRBJ2-1, with no clear D. CDR3 length: 15 amino acids. The germline V gene encodes CDR1 SGHTA and CDR2 FQGNSA. The V gene lost 1 base and the J gene lost 3 bases, with 10 bases spanning the gap. The CDR3 DNA sequence: TGTGCCAGCAGCTTAGACACTGGGTTCTACAATGAGCAGTTCTTC. This sequence encodes CASSLDTGFYNEQFF. Variable domain in full (rest from reference TRBV7-2 and TRBJ2-1): GAGVSQSPSNKVTEKGKDVELRCDPISGHTALYWYRQSLGQGLEFLIYFQGNSAPDKSGLPSDRFSAERTGGSVSTLTIQRTQQEDSAVYLCASSLDTGFYNEQFFGPGTRLTVL.

The sample holds many counts of this clonotype. The rearrangement joins TRBV11-2 to TRBJ2-4; D possibly uses TRBD1 or TRBD2 (7 bases each). Germline V gene lookup returns CDR1 SGHAT and CDR2 FQNNGV. This CDR3 is built from 15 residues. V lost 4 bases to trimming and J lost 5 bases, with 15 bases between them. For the CDR3, the DNA is TGTGCCAGCAGCTCATTACAGGGGAGGGAAAACATTCAGTACTTC. It encodes CASSSLQGRENIQYF.

In its sample, this clonotype was seen many times. The chain carries TRBV2 and TRBJ2-5; TRBD1 or TRBD2 may be the D gene (5 bases each). Germline CDR1 SNHLY, CDR2 FYNNEI. CDR3 size: 14 residues. V gave up 8 bases and J gave up 7 bases, with 20 bases separating them. The CDR3 DNA reads as TGTGCCAGCTTGAGTAGAACAGGAGAGGGGACCCAGTACTTC. Translated, it gives CASLSRTGEGTQYF.

This clonotype showed up many times. The chain has TRBV27 and TRBJ1-1, with D unresolved. Germline V gene sequence: CDR1 MNHEY, CDR2 SMNVEV (reference sequence). The CDR3 extends over 15 amino acids. V was cut by 6 bases and J by 1 base, with 15 bases left in between. The CDR3 protein is CASRLNDGTNTEAFF. DNA for the CDR3: TGTGCCAGCAGACTCAACGACGGTACGAACACTGAAGCTTTCTTT.